Presented here are 25 T cell receptor beta chains from one specimen sequenced in a study of blood T cells in healthy people across ages. Alongside a J-beta primer mix, a sample-barcoded 5' primer served in a second PCR lasting about 6 to 12 cycles. TCRdb redid the calling of the 5' RACE reads with MiXCR, one entry per CDR3 protein. The sample has 800,000 to 900,000 distinct CDR3 sequences, around two thirds seen once; the top ten hold 25% to 35%. Material for sequencing was blood. These receptors came from a man in his thirties or forties in good health.

The J gene is TRBJ1-1, the V gene TRBV2; no definite D call. CDR1 is SNHLY and CDR2 is FYNNEI in the germline V gene. This CDR3 spans 14 amino acids. Trimming shortened V by 6 bases and J by 0 bases, and 11 bases separated the two germline ends. The DNA of the CDR3 is TGTGCCAGCAGCCGGGATCTCATGAACACTGAAGCTTTCTTT. It codes for CASSRDLMNTEAFF. The complete variable domain, with remaining parts taken from reference TRBV2 and TRBJ1-1, reads EPEVTQTPSHQVTQMGQEVILRCVPISNHLYFYWYRQILGQKVEFLVSFYNNEISEKSEIFDDQFSVERPDGSNFTLKIRSTKLEDSAMYFCASSRDLMNTEAFFGQGTRLTVV.

In this sample, this clonotype turned up a few times. This chain connects TRBV20-1 to TRBJ2-5, with a tentative D call TRBD1 (6 bases). V gave up 5 bases and J gave up 0 bases, with 10 bases separating them. The CDR3 has 13 amino acids. CDR1 is DFQATT and CDR2 is SNEGSKA in the germline V gene (reference sequence). The CDR3 here is CSASDRNQETQYF. CDR3 bases: TGCAGTGCTTCAGACAGGAACCAAGAGACCCAGTACTTC.

This clonotype was seen a few times. V gene TRBV12-3 or TRBV12-4 combines with J gene TRBJ2-7; the D gene is possibly TRBD1 (6 bases). CDR3 size: 11 residues. V lost 5 bases and J lost 7, with 9 bases in between. CDR3 sequence reads: CASSRQGEQYF. The CDR3 DNA reads as TGTGCCAGCAGTAGGCAGGGGGAGCAGTACTTC.

V usage is TRBV7-8 and J usage is TRBJ2-3, with D perhaps TRBD2 (6 bases). With 2 bases removed from V and 13 bases from J, the gap between germline ends came to 10 bases. Germline V gene data show CDR1 as SGHVS and CDR2 as FQNEAQ. This CDR3 has 11 amino acids. CDR3 region: CASSLSGGKYF. In nucleotides, the CDR3 is TGTGCCAGCAGCTTAAGTGGGGGGAAGTATTTT.

The chain has TRBV7-6 and TRBJ2-5, with D possibly TRBD2 on 5 matching bases. This CDR3 is 15 amino acids long. Germline V gene lookup returns CDR1 SGHVS and CDR2 FNYEAQ. Trimming took off 1 base at V and 3 bases at J, with 12 bases between the two ends. For the CDR3, the DNA is TGTGCCAGCAGCTTAGAGGGTAGCGAGAAAGAGACCCAGTACTTC. Its protein is CASSLEGSEKETQYF. Looking up the rest from reference TRBV7-6 and TRBJ2-5 gives the full variable domain: GAGVSQSPRYKVTKRGQDVALRCDPISGHVSLYWYRQALGQGPEFLTYFNYEAQQDKSGLPNDRFSAERPEGSISTLTIQRTEQRDSAMYRCASSLEGSEKETQYFGPGTRLLVL.

The rearrangement links TRBV21-1 to TRBJ1-2. TRBV21-1 is a pseudogene locus. CDR3 length: 15 residues. The CDR3 region has the DNA TGTGCCAGCAGCAAAACTCGTTCGGCAGGGCATGGCTACACCTTC. This gives the protein CASSKTRSAGHGYTF.

The chain carries TRBV4-2 and TRBJ2-1; 8 bases match TRBD1. The CDR3 contains 16 residues. J was trimmed by 9 bases and V by 0 bases; bases with no gene match: 10. The germline gives CDR1 LGHNA, CDR2 YNFKEQ. In DNA form, the CDR3 reads TGTGCCAGCAGCCAAGATATTGCCGCAGGGGGCACTGAGCAGTTCTTC. It specifies CASSQDIAAGGTEQFF.

Details on this clonotype: The junction departs from germline at one end; a sequencing error may be responsible. The chain has TRBV7-8 and TRBJ2-1, with D perhaps matching TRBD1 (5 bases). The CDR3 consists of 15 residues. From germline, CDR1 is SGHVS and CDR2 FQNEAQ. DNA of the CDR3: TGTGCCAGCAGCTCAGGGTCTCGCTCCAACAATGAGCAGTTCTTC. Its protein is CASSSGSRSNNEQFF. The complete variable domain, with remaining parts taken from reference TRBV7-8 and TRBJ2-1, reads GAGVSQSPRYKVAKRGQDVALRCDPISGHVSLFWYQQALGQGPEFLTYFQNEAQLDKSGLPSDRFFAERPEGSVSTLKIQRTQQEDSAVYLCASSSGSRSNNEQFFGPGTRLTVL.

CDR3 amino acids: CASSFERGAGYNEQFF. DNA of the CDR3: TGTGCCAGCAGTTTCGAACGGGGGGCGGGCTACAATGAGCAGTTCTTC. J is TRBJ2-1 and V is TRBV6-5; D is perhaps TRBD2 (7 bases). Trimming pared 4 bases from V and 3 bases from J, leaving 16 bases between. Germline assignment: CDR1 MNHEY and CDR2 SVGAGI. The CDR3 is 16 amino acids.

The rearrangement joins TRBV4-3 to TRBJ2-2; D gene unclear. Germline V gives CDR1 LGHNA, CDR2 YSLEER. V was shortened by 3 bases and J by 4 bases, with 12 bases between the two germline ends. The CDR3 length is 15 residues. The CDR3 sequence: CASSQERARTGELFF. The DNA of the CDR3 is TGCGCCAGCAGCCAGGAACGTGCGCGCACCGGGGAGCTGTTTTTT.

The rearrangement joins TRBV20-1 to TRBJ2-5; possible D gene TRBD1, 6 bases. The CDR3 contains 12 residues. The V end lost 4 bases, the J end lost 11 bases, and 17 bases lay between the germline ends. CDR1 DFQATT and CDR2 SNEGSKA come from the germline V gene (reference sequence). CDR3 coding DNA: TGCAGTGCTAAACAGGGTCCACATGAGCAGTACTTC. Translated: CSAKQGPHEQYF.

V and J are TRBV25-1 and TRBJ1-4; D perhaps matches TRBD1 (5 bases). Germline V lookup: CDR1 MGHDK, CDR2 SYGVNS. This CDR3 is 16 amino acids long. Trimming removed 6 bases at V and 5 bases at J, with 19 bases between. CDR3 nucleotides: TGTGCCAGCAGCCTTTCGGGGCTCCTCCGAAATGAAAAACTGTTTTTT. Translation gives CASSLSGLLRNEKLFF.

As for this clonotype: The junction shows a germline mismatch at one end, possibly a read error. The chain recombines TRBV7-8 with TRBJ1-1; D uncertain. The CDR3 length is 14 residues. Germline V CDR1 and CDR2: SGHVS, FQNEAQ. The CDR3 spells CASSLESRNTGAFF. CDR3 bases: TGTGCCAGCAGCTTAGAGAGCAGGAACACTGGAGCTTTCTTT. Together with reference TRBV7-8 and TRBJ1-1, the CDR3 gives the full variable domain: GAGVSQSPRYKVAKRGQDVALRCDPISGHVSLFWYQQALGQGPEFLTYFQNEAQLDKSGLPSDRFFAERPEGSVSTLKIQRTQQEDSAVYLCASSLESRNTGAFFGQGTRLTVV.

The chain uses TRBV29-1 and TRBJ2-5; 7 bases agree with TRBD1. The CDR3 is 12 residues long. Germline assignment: CDR1 SQVTM and CDR2 ANQGSEA. Losses at the gene ends were 4 bases for V and 11 bases for J; bases not matched to a gene: 10. The CDR3 bases are TGCAGCGTTGGAGGGCAGGGGGACGGGCAGTACTTC. Translation: CSVGGQGDGQYF.

This clonotype was counted many times. This chain links TRBV7-2 with TRBJ2-1; 9 bases align to TRBD2. CDR3 size: 15 residues. Germline V CDR1 and CDR2: SGHTA, FQGNSA. Trimming took 3 bases from V and 5 from J; bases not matched to a gene: 5. CDR3 amino acids: CASSLVLAGNNEQFF. Here the CDR3 DNA reads TGTGCCAGCAGCTTGGTGCTAGCGGGGAACAATGAGCAGTTCTTC.

This clonotype was counted a single time. The CDR3 nucleotides read TGTGCCAGCTTGGATACAGAAGGGCAGCCCCAGCATTTT. Translating gives CASLDTEGQPQHF. V and J are TRBV6-2 or TRBV6-3 and TRBJ1-5; D gene unclear. The CDR3 loop spans 13 amino acids. Germline V lookup: CDR1 MNHEY, CDR2 SVGEGT. The V gene lost 8 bases and the J gene lost 7 bases, with 15 bases spanning the gap.

The V gene is TRBV29-1, the J gene TRBJ2-6; possible D gene TRBD1, 7 bases. V lost 7 bases to trimming and J lost 8 bases, with 24 bases between them. Per the germline V gene, CDR1 is SQVTM and CDR2 is ANQGSEA. The CDR3 extends over 16 amino acids. The CDR3 is CSALGEGAGGTNVLTF. The CDR3 DNA reads TGCAGCGCACTCGGAGAGGGGGCAGGGGGGACCAACGTCCTGACTTTC. The whole variable domain, filled in from reference TRBV29-1 and TRBJ2-6, reads SAVISQKPSRDICQRGTSLTIQCQVDSQVTMMFWYRQQPGQSLTLIATANQGSEATYESGFVIDKFPISRPNLTFSTLTVSNMSPEDSSIYLCSALGEGAGGTNVLTFGAGSRLTVL.

This clonotype was detected once. This chain links TRBV20-1 with TRBJ1-4; TRBD1 is a possible D gene (5 bases). The length of the CDR3 is 14 residues. The germline V and J ends were trimmed by 0 bases and 13 bases, with 18 bases remaining between them. The V gene's germline CDR1 is DFQATT and CDR2 SNEGSKA (reference sequence). CDR3 amino acids: CSARDQGTGHRLFF. In DNA form, the CDR3 reads TGCAGTGCTAGAGATCAAGGGACGGGCCATAGACTGTTTTTT.

This clonotype turned up a few times. CDR3 region: CSVREYEQYF. As DNA, the CDR3 is TGCAGCGTTCGGGAGTACGAGCAGTACTTC. The chain joins TRBV29-1 to TRBJ2-7; tentatively, D is TRBD2 (6 bases). The CDR3 consists of 10 residues. Deletions cut 5 bases from V and 4 bases from J, with 6 bases between. Germline lookup yields CDR1 SQVTM and CDR2 ANQGSEA.

The sample holds a few counts of this clonotype. V is TRBV7-3 and J is TRBJ1-4, with D possibly TRBD1 on 6 matching bases. Trimming stripped 5 bases from V and 6 bases from J, with 10 bases between. Per germline, CDR1 SGHTA and CDR2 FQGTGA. CDR3 length equals 13 residues. CDR3 protein: CASSRTADEKLFF. Written as DNA, the CDR3 is TGTGCCAGCAGCCGGACAGCAGATGAAAAACTGTTTTTT. Full variable domain (outside the CDR3, taken from reference TRBV7-3 and TRBJ1-4): GAGVSQTPSNKVTEKGKYVELRCDPISGHTALYWYRQSLGQGPEFLIYFQGTGAADDSGLPNDRFFAVRPEGSVSTLKIQRTERGDSAVYLCASSRTADEKLFFGSGTQLSVL.

This clonotype was counted a few times. The gene calls are TRBV20-1 and TRBJ1-5, with D perhaps TRBD1 (5 bases). CDR1 is DFQATT, CDR2 SNEGSKA, per germline (reference sequence). Trimming left V 3 bases short and J 1 base short, with 13 bases between. This CDR3 is built from 15 residues. CDR3 amino acids: CSARGTTGSNQPQHF. In DNA form, the CDR3 reads TGCAGTGCTAGGGGGACCACAGGCAGCAATCAGCCCCAGCATTTT.

J is TRBJ1-4 and V is TRBV12-3 or TRBV12-4; maybe TRBD1 (6 bases). Between the trimmed V and J ends, which lost 3 bases and 14 bases, there was a span of 13 bases. This CDR3 has 12 residues. The DNA of the CDR3 is TGTGCCAGCAGTTTGAGACGGACAGCTCTGTTTTTT. Protein sequence: CASSLRRTALFF.

This chain uses TRBV29-1 with TRBJ2-1; D may be TRBD2 (5 bases). This CDR3 has 17 amino acids. Germline lookup yields CDR1 SQVTM and CDR2 ANQGSEA. Trimming cost V 2 bases and J 1 base, with 18 bases left between them. CDR3 sequence: CSVESVKGLVSYNEQFF. The CDR3 nucleotides are TGCAGCGTTGAAAGTGTAAAAGGACTCGTATCCTACAATGAGCAGTTCTTC.

The rearrangement uses TRBV27 and TRBJ2-3; 8 bases fit TRBD2. The CDR3 runs to 16 residues. The J segment lost 2 bases and the V segment lost 2 bases, leaving 6 bases of the junction unmatched. The V gene's germline CDR1 is MNHEY and CDR2 SMNVEV (reference sequence). The CDR3 DNA is TGTGCCAGCAGTTTAGGCGGGGGGATTTACACAGATACGCAGTATTTT. Translation: CASSLGGGIYTDTQYF.

J is TRBJ2-5 and V is TRBV4-2; 8 positions match TRBD2. V lost 1 base to trimming and J lost 4 bases; unmatched junction nucleotides: 5. CDR3 size: 15 residues. Germline V gene sequence: CDR1 LGHNA, CDR2 YNFKEQ. CDR3 in amino acids: CASSQGRGEGETQYF. As DNA, the CDR3 is TGTGCCAGCAGCCAAGGGCGGGGGGAAGGAGAGACCCAGTACTTC.